Below, 2 T cell receptor beta chains from the same sample are listed, as sequenced in a study of blood T cell repertoires in COVID-19. Some clones are missing from TCRdb's copy, which holds only in-frame ones; the method was immunoSEQ multiplex PCR. The sample contains roughly 180,000 clones, roughly three quarters of which appear only once. Input material: PBMCs or T cells enriched from blood (not recorded which). Every receptor here comes from a man aged 55 to 70 who had been exposed to COVID-19.

The genes are TRBV3-1 (or the pseudogene TRBV3-2) and TRBJ1-2, with D tentatively TRBD1 (6 bases). The V and J ends lost 4 bases and 4 bases respectively, with 13 bases between them. Germline CDR1 is LGHDT and CDR2 is YNNKEL (reference sequence). CDR3 size: 14 residues. The CDR3 DNA sequence: TGTGCCAGCAGCCCTGGGGGGGCGGTCTATGGCTACACCTTC. It specifies CASSPGGAVYGYTF.

This clone was observed a single time. J is TRBJ1-2 and V is TRBV12-3 or TRBV12-4, with 9 bases aligning to TRBD1. This CDR3 region has 13 residues. V gave up 5 bases and J gave up 8 bases; unmatched junction bases: 6. The CDR3, as DNA: TGTGCCAGCAGTACCCGGACAGGGGTCGGCTACACCTTC. Protein: CASSTRTGVGYTF.